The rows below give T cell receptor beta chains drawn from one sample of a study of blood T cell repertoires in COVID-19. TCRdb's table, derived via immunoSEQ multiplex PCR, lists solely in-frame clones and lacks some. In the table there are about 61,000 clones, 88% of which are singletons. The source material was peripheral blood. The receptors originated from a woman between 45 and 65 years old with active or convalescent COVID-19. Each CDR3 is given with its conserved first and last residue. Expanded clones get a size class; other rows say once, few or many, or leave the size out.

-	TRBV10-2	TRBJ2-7	CASSELAGWGYEQYF
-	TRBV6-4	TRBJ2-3	CASSDGADTDTQYF
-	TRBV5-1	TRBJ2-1	CASSFRVSYNEQFF
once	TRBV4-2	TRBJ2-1	CASSQSHYGLAGDVKTGEQFF
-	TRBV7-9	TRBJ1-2	CASSLQTTGPSTMGYTF
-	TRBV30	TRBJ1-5	CAWSVGEAVQGPQHF
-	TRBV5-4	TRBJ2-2	CASSLLTSGDTGELFF
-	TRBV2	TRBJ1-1	CASSNRAQNTEAFF
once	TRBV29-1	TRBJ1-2	CSASLQGNYGYTF
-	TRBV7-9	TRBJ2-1	CASMKRAGGWGNYEQFF
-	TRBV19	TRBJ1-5	CASRWENRGNQPQHF